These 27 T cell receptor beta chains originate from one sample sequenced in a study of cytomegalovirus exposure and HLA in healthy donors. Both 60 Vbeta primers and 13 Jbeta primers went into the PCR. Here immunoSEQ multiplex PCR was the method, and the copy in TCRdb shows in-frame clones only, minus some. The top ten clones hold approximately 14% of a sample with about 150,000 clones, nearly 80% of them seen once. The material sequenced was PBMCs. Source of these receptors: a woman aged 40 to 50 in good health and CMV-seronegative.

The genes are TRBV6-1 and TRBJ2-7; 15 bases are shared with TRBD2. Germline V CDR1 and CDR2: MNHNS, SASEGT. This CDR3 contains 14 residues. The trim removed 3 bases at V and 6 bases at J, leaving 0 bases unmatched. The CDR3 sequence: CASSEGLAGGEQYF. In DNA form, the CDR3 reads TGTGCCAGCAGTGAGGGACTAGCGGGGGGCGAGCAGTACTTC.

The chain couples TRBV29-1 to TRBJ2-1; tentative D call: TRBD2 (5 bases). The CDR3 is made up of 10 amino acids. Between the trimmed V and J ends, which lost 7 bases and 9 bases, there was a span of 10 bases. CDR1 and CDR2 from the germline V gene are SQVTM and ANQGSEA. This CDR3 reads CSGARAEQFF. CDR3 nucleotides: TGCAGCGGCGCGAGGGCTGAGCAGTTCTTC.

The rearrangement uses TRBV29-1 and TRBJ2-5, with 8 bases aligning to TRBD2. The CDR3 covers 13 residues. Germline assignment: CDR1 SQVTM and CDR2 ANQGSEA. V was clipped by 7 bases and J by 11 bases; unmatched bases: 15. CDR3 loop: CSAAAGARGEQYF. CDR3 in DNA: TGCAGCGCAGCAGCGGGGGCCCGAGGGGAGCAGTACTTC. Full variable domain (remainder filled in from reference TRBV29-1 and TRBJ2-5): SAVISQKPSRDICQRGTSLTIQCQVDSQVTMMFWYRQQPGQSLTLIATANQGSEATYESGFVIDKFPISRPNLTFSTLTVSNMSPEDSSIYLCSAAAGARGEQYFGPGTRLLVL.

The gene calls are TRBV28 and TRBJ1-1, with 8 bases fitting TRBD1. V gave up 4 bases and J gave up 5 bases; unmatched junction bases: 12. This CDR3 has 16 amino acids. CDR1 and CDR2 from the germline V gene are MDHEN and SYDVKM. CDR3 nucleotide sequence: TGTGCCAGCAGTTCGTCGCGTCAGGGGGCCCGAACTGAAGCTTTCTTT. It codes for CASSSSRQGARTEAFF.

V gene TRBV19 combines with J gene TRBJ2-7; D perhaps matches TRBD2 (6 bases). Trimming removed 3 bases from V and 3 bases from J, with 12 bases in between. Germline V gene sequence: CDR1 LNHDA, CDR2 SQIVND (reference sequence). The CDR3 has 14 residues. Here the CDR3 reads CASSMRDRDYEQYF. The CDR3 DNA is TGTGCCAGTAGTATGCGGGACCGAGACTACGAGCAGTACTTC.

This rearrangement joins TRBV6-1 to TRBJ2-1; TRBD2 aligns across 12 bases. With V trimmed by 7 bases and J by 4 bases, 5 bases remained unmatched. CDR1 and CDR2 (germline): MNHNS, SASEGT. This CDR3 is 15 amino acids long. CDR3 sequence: CASTGLAGWYNEQFF. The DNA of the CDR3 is TGTGCCAGCACCGGACTAGCGGGGTGGTACAATGAGCAGTTCTTC.

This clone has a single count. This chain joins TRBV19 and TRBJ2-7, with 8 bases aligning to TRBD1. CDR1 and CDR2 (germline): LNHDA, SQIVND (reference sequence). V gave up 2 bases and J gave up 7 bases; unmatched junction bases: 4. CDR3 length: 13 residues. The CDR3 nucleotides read TGTGCCAGTAGTATACAGGGGGCAGGGGAGCAGTACTTC. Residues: CASSIQGAGEQYF. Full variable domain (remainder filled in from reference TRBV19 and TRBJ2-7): DGGITQSPKYLFRKEGQNVTLSCEQNLNHDAMYWYRQDPGQGLRLIYYSQIVNDFQKGDIAEGYSVSREKKESFPLTVTSAQKNPTAFYLCASSIQGAGEQYFGPGTRLTVT.

This chain's CDR3 is CASSLPRTSGGTNTGELFF. For the CDR3, the DNA is TGTGCCAGCAGCTTACCACGGACTAGCGGGGGTACAAACACCGGGGAGCTGTTTTTT. The V and J genes are TRBV7-9 and TRBJ2-2, with 13 positions matching TRBD2. Germline values: CDR1 SEHNR, CDR2 FQNEAQ (reference sequence). The V and J ends lost 2 bases and 2 bases, in that order; junction bases with no gene match: 8. This CDR3 is 19 amino acids long.

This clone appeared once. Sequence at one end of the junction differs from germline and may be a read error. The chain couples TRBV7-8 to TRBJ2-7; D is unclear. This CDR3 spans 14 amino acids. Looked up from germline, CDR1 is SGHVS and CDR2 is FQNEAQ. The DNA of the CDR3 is TGTGCCAGCAGAACGGGTCCGTTACTCCACGAGCAGCACTTC. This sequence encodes CASRTGPLLHEQHF.

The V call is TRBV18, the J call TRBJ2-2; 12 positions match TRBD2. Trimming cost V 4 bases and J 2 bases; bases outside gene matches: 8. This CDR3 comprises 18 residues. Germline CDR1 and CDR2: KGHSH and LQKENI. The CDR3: CASSLMTSGGPNTGELFF. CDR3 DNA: TGTGCCAGCTCACTGATGACTAGCGGGGGTCCTAACACCGGGGAGCTGTTTTTT.

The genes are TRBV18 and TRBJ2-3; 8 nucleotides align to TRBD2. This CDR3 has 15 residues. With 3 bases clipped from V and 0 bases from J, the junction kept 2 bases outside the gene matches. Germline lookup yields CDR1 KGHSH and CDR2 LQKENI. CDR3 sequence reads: CASSPGRGSTDTQYF. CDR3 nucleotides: TGTGCCAGCTCACCCGGGAGGGGAAGCACAGATACGCAGTATTTT.

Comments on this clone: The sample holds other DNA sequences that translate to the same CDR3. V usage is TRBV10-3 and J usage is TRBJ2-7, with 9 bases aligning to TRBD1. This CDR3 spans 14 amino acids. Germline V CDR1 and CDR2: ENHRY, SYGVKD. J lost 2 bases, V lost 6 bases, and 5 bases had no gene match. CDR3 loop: CAIRDRQGAYEQYF. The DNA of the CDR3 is TGTGCCATCAGAGACAGACAGGGGGCCTACGAGCAGTACTTC.

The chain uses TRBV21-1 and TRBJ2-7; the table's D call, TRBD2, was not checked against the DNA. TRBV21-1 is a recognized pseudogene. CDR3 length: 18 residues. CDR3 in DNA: TGTGCCAGCAGCAAAGTTTTTCGGGTTTTGGCGGGAGAGATCGGGCAGTACTTC. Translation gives CASSKVFRVLAGEIGQYF.

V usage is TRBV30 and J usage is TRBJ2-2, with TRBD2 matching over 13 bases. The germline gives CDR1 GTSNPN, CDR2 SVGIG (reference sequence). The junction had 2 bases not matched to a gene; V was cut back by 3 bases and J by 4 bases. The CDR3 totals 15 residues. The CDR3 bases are TGTGCCTGGAGGGGACTAGCGGGACCCACCGGGGAGCTGTTTTTT. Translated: CAWRGLAGPTGELFF.

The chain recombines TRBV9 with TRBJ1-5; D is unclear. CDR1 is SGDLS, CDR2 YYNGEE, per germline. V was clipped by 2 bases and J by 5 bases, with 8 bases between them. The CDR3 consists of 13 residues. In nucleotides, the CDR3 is TGTGCCAGCAGCGTCGACGGGGATCAGCCCCAGCATTTT. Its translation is CASSVDGDQPQHF.

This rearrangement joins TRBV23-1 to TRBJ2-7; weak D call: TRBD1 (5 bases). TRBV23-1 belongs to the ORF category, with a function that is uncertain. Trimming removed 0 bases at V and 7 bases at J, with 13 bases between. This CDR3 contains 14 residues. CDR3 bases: TGCGCCAGCAGTCAATCCGGCAGGGTGGAAGAGCAGTACTTC. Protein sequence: CASSQSGRVEEQYF.

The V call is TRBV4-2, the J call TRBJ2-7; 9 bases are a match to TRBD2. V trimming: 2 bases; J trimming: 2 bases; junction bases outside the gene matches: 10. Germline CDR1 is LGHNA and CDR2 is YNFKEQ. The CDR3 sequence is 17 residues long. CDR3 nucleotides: TGTGCCAGCAGCCAAATTAAACCGGGACTAGCCACCTACGAGCAGTACTTC. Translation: CASSQIKPGLATYEQYF.

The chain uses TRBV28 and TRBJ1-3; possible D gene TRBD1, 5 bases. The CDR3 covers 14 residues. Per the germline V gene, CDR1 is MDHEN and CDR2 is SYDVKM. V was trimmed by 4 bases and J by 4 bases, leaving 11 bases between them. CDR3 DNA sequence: TGTGCCAGCAGTTCCGCGGGACGGGGAAACACCATATATTTT. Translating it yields CASSSAGRGNTIYF.

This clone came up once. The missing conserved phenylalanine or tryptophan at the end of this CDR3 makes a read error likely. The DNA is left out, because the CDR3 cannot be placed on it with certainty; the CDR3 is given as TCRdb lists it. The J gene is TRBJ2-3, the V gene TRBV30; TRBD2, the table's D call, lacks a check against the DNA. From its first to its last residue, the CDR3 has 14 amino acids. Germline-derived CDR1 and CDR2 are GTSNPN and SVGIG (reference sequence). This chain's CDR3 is CAWIYRNPGTSLLK.

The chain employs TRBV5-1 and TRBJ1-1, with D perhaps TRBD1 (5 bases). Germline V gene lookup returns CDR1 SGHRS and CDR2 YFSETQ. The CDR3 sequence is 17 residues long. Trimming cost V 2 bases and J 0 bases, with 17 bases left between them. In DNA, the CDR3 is TGCGCCAGCAGCTTAAGGGGTCGGCCCTTCATGAACACTGAAGCTTTCTTT. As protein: CASSLRGRPFMNTEAFF.

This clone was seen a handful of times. CDR3: CASSPQGDWDTEAFF. The CDR3, as DNA: TGTGCCAGCTCACCGCAAGGGGATTGGGACACTGAAGCTTTCTTT. The genes are TRBV18 and TRBJ1-1; the D gene is possibly TRBD1 (5 bases). Germline values: CDR1 KGHSH, CDR2 LQKENI. The V end was cut by 3 bases, the J end by 3 bases, with 14 bases between. This CDR3 region has 15 residues.

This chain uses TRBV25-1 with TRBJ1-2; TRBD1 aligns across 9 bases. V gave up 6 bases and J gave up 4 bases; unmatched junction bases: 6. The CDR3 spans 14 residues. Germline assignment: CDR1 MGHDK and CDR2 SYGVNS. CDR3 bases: TGTGCCAGCAGACTACAGGGGGCCAGCTATGGCTACACCTTC. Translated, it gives CASRLQGASYGYTF.

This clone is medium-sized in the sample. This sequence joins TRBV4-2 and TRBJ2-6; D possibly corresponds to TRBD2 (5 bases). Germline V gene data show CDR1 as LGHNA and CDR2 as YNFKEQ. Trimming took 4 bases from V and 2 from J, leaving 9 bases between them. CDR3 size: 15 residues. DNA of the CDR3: TGTGCCAGCAGCCCGAGGGAAACTGGGGCCAACGTCCTGACTTTC. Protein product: CASSPRETGANVLTF.

The DNA of the CDR3 is TGTGCCAGCAGCTCGGCGGGAGGTTTAGATACGCAGTATTTT. It yields the protein CASSSAGGLDTQYF. The chain has TRBV7-8 and TRBJ2-3, with TRBD2 matching 8 bases. V lost 4 bases to trimming and J lost 5 bases; unmatched junction nucleotides: 5. The CDR3 extends over 14 amino acids. Germline CDR1 reads SGHVS; CDR2 reads FQNEAQ.

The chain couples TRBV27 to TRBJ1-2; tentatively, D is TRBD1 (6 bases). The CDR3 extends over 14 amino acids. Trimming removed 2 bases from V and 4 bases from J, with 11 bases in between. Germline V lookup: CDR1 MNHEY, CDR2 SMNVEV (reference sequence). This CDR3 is CASSLGGGTYGYTF. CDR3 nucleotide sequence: TGTGCCAGCAGTTTAGGGGGCGGTACCTATGGCTACACCTTC.

The CDR3 reads CASSYSGGLNTEAFF. In DNA, the CDR3 is TGTGCCAGCAGTTACTCGGGGGGACTGAACACTGAAGCTTTCTTT. V gene TRBV6-5 combines with J gene TRBJ1-1; maybe TRBD1 (5 bases). V was clipped by 0 bases and J by 0 bases, with 8 bases between them. Germline CDR1 MNHEY, CDR2 SVGAGI. The CDR3 length is 15 residues.

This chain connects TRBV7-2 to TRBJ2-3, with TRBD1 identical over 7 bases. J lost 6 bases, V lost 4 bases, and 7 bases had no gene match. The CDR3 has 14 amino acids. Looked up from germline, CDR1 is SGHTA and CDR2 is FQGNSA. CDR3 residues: CASSSHRGLDTQYF. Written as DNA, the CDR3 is TGTGCCAGCAGCTCACACAGGGGATTGGATACGCAGTATTTT.